A single sample is the source of the 4 T cell receptor beta chains below, sequenced in a study of cytotoxic CD8 clonotypes in ibrutinib-treated CLL. Method: immunoSEQ multiplex PCR; TCRdb's copy keeps in-frame clones and lacks some. The data show roughly 220,000 clones, roughly 79% seen once. Sequencing was performed on PBMCs, taken after 12 months of ibrutinib treatment. Receptor source: a human donor with chronic lymphocytic leukemia.

V and J are TRBV6-5 and TRBJ1-1; D unclear. V was cut by 5 bases and J by 1 base, with 11 bases left in between. The CDR3 extends over 14 amino acids. Germline lookup yields CDR1 MNHEY and CDR2 SVGAGI. The CDR3 is CASSTPFANTEAFF. The CDR3 DNA reads as TGTGCCAGCAGTACCCCATTCGCGAACACTGAAGCTTTCTTT.

The V gene is TRBV6-6, the J gene TRBJ2-1, with 7 bases lining up with TRBD1. CDR1 MNHNY and CDR2 SVGAGI come from the germline V gene (reference sequence). Trimming took 0 bases from V and 7 from J; bases not matched to a gene: 3. The CDR3 extends over 14 amino acids. The CDR3 DNA reads TGTGCCAGCAGTTACTCCAACAGGGGAAATGAGCAGTTCTTC. This codes for CASSYSNRGNEQFF.

This chain connects TRBV7-6 to TRBJ2-7; no clear D gene. Trimming took 6 bases from V and 3 from J, leaving 18 bases between them. The CDR3 consists of 15 residues. Looked up from germline, CDR1 is SGHVS and CDR2 is FNYEAQ. The CDR3 sequence: CASSPVTDMIYEQYF. In nucleotides, the CDR3 is TGTGCCAGCAGTCCGGTGACCGATATGATCTACGAGCAGTACTTC.

The chain joins TRBV13 to TRBJ2-6; tentatively, D is TRBD1 (5 bases). CDR1 and CDR2 (germline): PRHDT, FYEKMQ (reference sequence). There are 15 residues in the CDR3. V was shortened by 5 bases and J by 2 bases, with 10 bases between the two germline ends. The CDR3 DNA is TGTGCCAGCAGCCCCCAGGGTACTGGGGCCAACGTCCTGACTTTC. Its protein product is CASSPQGTGANVLTF.